Described below is a single T cell receptor (beta chain) sequence and its context. This sample stems from a study of blood T cell repertoires in COVID-19. Deletions cut 9 bases from V and 6 bases from J, with 8 bases between. Germline loops: CDR1 LNHDA, CDR2 SQIVND (reference sequence). This CDR3 is built from 10 residues. Assay used: immunoSEQ multiplex PCR; TCRdb lists only in-frame clones, some missing. The sample records around 300,000 clones, about 89% being singletons. Those enrolled, adults aged roughly 18 to 90 years, came from some 25 US areas. In Cohort 3, a recovered donor had either two negative PCRs, clearance, or symptom resolution.

Sequencing used PBMCs or T cells enriched from blood (not recorded which). The chain carries TRBV19 and TRBJ1-2; D gene uncertain. This TCR came from a woman under 40 who had recovered from COVID-19. The CDR3 spells CASRRDGYTF. The CDR3 bases are TGTGCCAGCCGGCGGGATGGCTACACCTTC. The full variable domain, in which reference TRBV19 and TRBJ1-2 provide the parts outside the CDR3, is DGGITQSPKYLFRKEGQNVTLSCEQNLNHDAMYWYRQDPGQGLRLIYYSQIVNDFQKGDIAEGYSVSREKKESFPLTVTSAQKNPTAFYLCASRRDGYTFGSGTRLTVV.